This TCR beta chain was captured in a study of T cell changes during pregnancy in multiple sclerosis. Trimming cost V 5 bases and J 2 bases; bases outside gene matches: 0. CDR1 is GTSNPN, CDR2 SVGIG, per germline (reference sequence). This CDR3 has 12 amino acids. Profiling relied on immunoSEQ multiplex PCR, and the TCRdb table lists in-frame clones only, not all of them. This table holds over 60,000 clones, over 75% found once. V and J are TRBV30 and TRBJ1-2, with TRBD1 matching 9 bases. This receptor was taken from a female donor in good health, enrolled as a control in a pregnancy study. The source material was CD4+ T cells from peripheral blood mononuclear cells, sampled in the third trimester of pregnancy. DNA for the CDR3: TGTGCCTGGGGACAGGGGAACTATGGCTACACCTTC. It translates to CAWGQGNYGYTF. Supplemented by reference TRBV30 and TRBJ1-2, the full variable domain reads SQTIHQWPATLVQPVGSPLSLECTVEGTSNPNLYWYRQAAGRGLQLLFYSVGIGQISSEVPQNLSASRPQDRQFILSSKKLLLSDSGFYLCAWGQGNYGYTFGSGTRLTVV.